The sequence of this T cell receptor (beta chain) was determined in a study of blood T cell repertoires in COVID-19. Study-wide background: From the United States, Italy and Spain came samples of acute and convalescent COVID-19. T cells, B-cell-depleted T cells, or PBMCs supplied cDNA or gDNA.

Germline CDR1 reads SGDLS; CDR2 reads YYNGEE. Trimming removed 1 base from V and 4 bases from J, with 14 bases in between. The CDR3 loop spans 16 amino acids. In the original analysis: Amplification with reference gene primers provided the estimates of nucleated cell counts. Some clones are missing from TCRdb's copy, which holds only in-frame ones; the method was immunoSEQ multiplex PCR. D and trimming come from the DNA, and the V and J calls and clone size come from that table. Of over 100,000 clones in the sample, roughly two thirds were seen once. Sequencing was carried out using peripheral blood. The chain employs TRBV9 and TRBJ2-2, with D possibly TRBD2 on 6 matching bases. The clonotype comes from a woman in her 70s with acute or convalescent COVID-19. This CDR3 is CASSVYPGASTGELFF. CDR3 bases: TGTGCCAGCAGCGTATACCCGGGAGCGAGCACCGGGGAGCTGTTTTTT. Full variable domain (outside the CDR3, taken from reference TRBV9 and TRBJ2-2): DSGVTQTPKHLITATGQRVTLRCSPRSGDLSVYWYQQSLDQGLQFLIQYYNGEERAKGNILERFSAQQFPDLHSELNLSSLELGDSALYFCASSVYPGASTGELFFGEGSRLTVL.